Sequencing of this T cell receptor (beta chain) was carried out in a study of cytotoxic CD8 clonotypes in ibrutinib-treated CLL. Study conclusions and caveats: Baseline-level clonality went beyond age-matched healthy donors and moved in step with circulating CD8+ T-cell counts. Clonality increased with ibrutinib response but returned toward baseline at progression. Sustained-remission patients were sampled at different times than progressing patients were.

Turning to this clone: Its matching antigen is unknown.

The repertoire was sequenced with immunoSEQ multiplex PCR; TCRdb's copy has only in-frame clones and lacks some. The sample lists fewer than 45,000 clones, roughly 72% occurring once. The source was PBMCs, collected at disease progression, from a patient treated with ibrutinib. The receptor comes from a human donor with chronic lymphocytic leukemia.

The CDR3 DNA reads TGTGCCAGCAGCCAAGGAAGGGATGCAACTAATGAAAAACTGTTTTTT. Protein: CASSQGRDATNEKLFF. The chain combines TRBV14 with TRBJ1-4; D gene ambiguous. The V gene's germline CDR1 is SGHDN and CDR2 FVKESK. V was clipped by 1 base and J by 0 bases, with 9 bases between them. The CDR3 length is 16 residues.